This entry is about one T cell receptor (beta chain). Measured with immunoSEQ multiplex PCR; TCRdb has only the in-frame clones, and not every one. This table holds 110,000 or so clones, approximately 90% found once. This CDR3 comprises 14 residues. The germline V and J ends were trimmed by 3 bases and 3 bases, with 11 bases remaining between them. The germline V gene has CDR1 SGHNT and CDR2 YYREEE (reference sequence). The data derive from a study of blood T cell repertoires in COVID-19. The receptor was derived from a woman aged 70-85 years who had recovered from COVID-19. This chain connects TRBV5-4 to TRBJ2-3; possible D gene TRBD2, 6 bases. The sequencing sample was made of peripheral blood. This chain's CDR3 is CASSSGLPTDTQYF. In nucleotides, the CDR3 is TGTGCCAGCAGCTCCGGACTACCTACAGATACGCAGTATTTT.